This is a list of T cell receptor beta chains from one sample in a study of response to subunit inactivated influenza vaccine. TCRdb passed the RT-PCR reads through MiXCR, listing each CDR3 protein once. The sample has 450,000 to 600,000 distinct CDR3 sequences, more than 15% seen once. The starting material was CD4+ T cells sorted from PBMCs, obtained roughly 24 months after vaccination. These receptors came from a man aged 50-75 years who received an inactivated influenza vaccine. Both conserved end residues are part of each CDR3. Fields, in order: D gene, V gene, J gene, clone size, CDR3 protein, CDR3 DNA. The D gene is left open where the match is weak. Rows give clone size only sometimes, using once, few, many, or a class for an expanded clone.

TRBD2,TRBV12-3/TRBV12-4,TRBJ2-7,.,CASRDTSGKFEQYF,TGTGCCAGCAGGGATACTAGCGGGAAGTTCGAGCAGTACTTC
.,TRBV2,TRBJ1-6,.,CAGKYRVGSPLHF,TGTGCCGGCAAGTACAGGGTTGGATCACCCCTCCACTTT
TRBD2,TRBV14,TRBJ2-3,.,CASSLRSTSGSLTDTQYF,TGTGCCAGCAGCCTGCGATCGACTAGCGGGAGCTTAACAGATACGCAGTATTTT
TRBD2,TRBV5-1,TRBJ2-3,many,CASSGSTSGGPTDTQYF,TGCGCCAGCAGCGGGTCGACTAGCGGGGGGCCGACAGATACGCAGTATTTT
.,TRBV4-2,TRBJ1-1,.,CASSQAAMNTEAFF,TGTGCCAGCAGCCAAGCAGCTATGAACACTGAAGCTTTCTTT
TRBD2,TRBV20-1,TRBJ2-4,many,CSARDLGREYIKNIQYF,TGCAGTGCTAGAGATCTAGGGCGGGAGTACATCAAAAACATTCAGTACTTC
.,TRBV6-2/TRBV6-3,TRBJ2-3,.,CASSPQGIDTDTQYF,TGTGCCAGCAGTCCTCAGGGGATCGACACAGATACGCAGTATTTT
.,TRBV7-2,TRBJ1-1,.,CASSWGGANTEAFF,TGTGCCAGCAGCTGGGGGGGTGCGAACACTGAAGCTTTCTTT
.,TRBV12-3/TRBV12-4,TRBJ1-3,few,CASSLGGLRSGNTIYF,TGTGCCAGCAGTTTAGGGGGACTGCGCTCTGGAAACACCATATATTTT
.,TRBV12-3/TRBV12-4,TRBJ2-1,many,CASSPQYSYNEQFF,TGTGCCAGCAGTCCTCAGTACTCCTACAATGAGCAGTTCTTC
TRBD2,TRBV20-1,TRBJ2-5,once,CSAPSGAQETQYF,TGCAGTGCTCCCAGCGGGGCCCAAGAGACCCAGTACTTC
.,TRBV12-3/TRBV12-4,TRBJ1-4,few,CASSLSSIEEKLFF,TGTGCCAGCAGTTTGAGCAGTATCGAGGAAAAACTGTTTTTT
TRBD1,TRBV12-5,TRBJ2-1,many,CASGFTGGYEQFF,TGTGCTAGTGGTTTCACAGGGGGCTATGAGCAGTTCTTC
.,TRBV2,TRBJ1-2,few,CASSESLGGYTF,TGTGCCAGCAGTGAAAGTTTAGGAGGCTACACCTTC
TRBD2,TRBV5-1,TRBJ2-7,few,CASSASSGGLNYEQYF,TGCGCCAGCAGCGCCTCTAGCGGGGGTCTTAACTACGAGCAGTACTTC
TRBD1,TRBV9,TRBJ2-4,.,CASSAGTDKNIQYF,TGTGCCAGCAGCGCAGGGACAGACAAAAACATTCAGTACTTC
.,TRBV10-3,TRBJ1-1,.,CAISELVNTEAFF,TGTGCCATCAGTGAGTTGGTGAACACTGAAGCTTTCTTT
TRBD2,TRBV4-1,TRBJ2-7,.,CASSRQPDGLAHEQYF,TGCGCCAGCAGCCGACAGCCAGACGGACTAGCCCACGAGCAGTACTTC
.,TRBV6-2/TRBV6-3,TRBJ1-1,few,CASSYYEGPLGAFF,TGTGCCAGCAGTTACTACGAGGGCCCGCTGGGAGCTTTCTTT
TRBD1,TRBV18,TRBJ2-7,few,CASSPRQGSFYEQYF,TGTGCCAGCTCACCTAGACAGGGATCATTCTACGAGCAGTACTTC
TRBD2,TRBV29-1,TRBJ2-3,.,CSVGLTSGRRYTQYF,TGCAGCGTTGGGTTGACTAGCGGCCGGCGCTATACGCAGTATTTT
.,TRBV7-9,TRBJ2-7,.,CASGFGTGSYEQYF,TGTGCCAGCGGATTCGGGACTGGGTCCTACGAGCAGTACTTC
TRBD1,TRBV7-9,TRBJ2-2,few,CASSLDRGLNTGELFF,TGTGCCAGCAGCTTGGACAGGGGGCTTAACACCGGGGAGCTGTTTTTT
.,TRBV12-3/TRBV12-4,TRBJ2-1,few,CASSLLRTVSYNEQFF,TGTGCCAGCAGTTTATTAAGGACGGTCTCCTACAATGAGCAGTTCTTC
.,TRBV20-1,TRBJ2-5,.,CSARGGARATQYF,TGCAGTGCCAGAGGCGGGGCTCGTGCGACCCAGTACTTC
.,TRBV20-1,TRBJ2-7,.,CSAPTHGHTYEQYF,TGCAGTGCCCCCACACACGGCCACACCTACGAGCAGTACTTC
TRBD2,TRBV10-3,TRBJ2-1,many,CAIRGTRGIDNEQFF,TGTGCCATCAGGGGGACTAGAGGGATTGACAATGAGCAGTTCTTC
.,TRBV5-1,TRBJ2-1,few,CASSFPGSEQFF,TGCGCCAGCAGCTTTCCAGGATCTGAGCAGTTCTTC
.,TRBV20-1,TRBJ2-5,few,CSASLLLGSRETQYF,TGCAGTGCTTCTCTCCTTCTCGGGAGCAGGGAGACCCAGTACTTC
.,TRBV7-9,TRBJ2-2,.,CASSVDWGVDTGELFF,TGTGCCAGCAGCGTCGACTGGGGTGTAGACACCGGGGAGCTGTTTTTT
.,TRBV12-3/TRBV12-4,TRBJ1-1,.,CASTKIRGEAFF,TGTGCCAGCACCAAAATCAGGGGTGAAGCTTTCTTT
TRBD1,TRBV7-9,TRBJ1-1,.,CASSARQGSPFTEAFF,TGTGCCAGCAGCGCCCGACAGGGATCCCCTTTCACTGAAGCTTTCTTT
.,TRBV25-1,TRBJ2-7,few,CASSEYRRSYEQYF,TGTGCCAGCAGTGAATATCGCAGGTCCTACGAGCAGTACTTC
.,TRBV12-3/TRBV12-4,TRBJ2-1,few,CASSGVRGGNNEQFF,TGTGCCAGCAGTGGGGTTCGGGGTGGTAACAATGAGCAGTTCTTC
TRBD1,TRBV6-1,TRBJ2-3,many,CATSGQGGDTQYF,TGTGCCACCTCGGGACAGGGTGGAGATACGCAGTATTTT
.,TRBV12-3/TRBV12-4,TRBJ2-3,.,CTSSTDPSTDTQYF,TGTACCAGCAGCACAGACCCAAGCACAGATACGCAGTATTTT
.,TRBV4-3,TRBJ1-6,few,CASSQVPLPGNSPLHF,TGCGCCAGCAGCCAAGTCCCCCTCCCGGGGAATTCACCCCTCCACTTT
.,TRBV27,TRBJ1-2,.,CASRQSGGPAYGYTF,TGTGCCAGCAGGCAGTCTGGGGGCCCGGCCTATGGCTACACCTTC
TRBD1,TRBV4-3,TRBJ1-4,.,CASSGGQGSEKLFF,TGCGCCAGCAGCGGCGGACAGGGATCTGAAAAACTGTTTTTT
.,TRBV5-1,TRBJ2-5,.,CASSSGPGFLSYQETQYF,TGCGCCAGCAGCTCCGGGCCAGGCTTTCTTTCGTACCAAGAGACCCAGTACTTC
TRBD1,TRBV25-1,TRBJ2-5,few,CASSEAGTGRQETQYF,TGTGCCAGCAGTGAAGCTGGGACAGGGAGGCAAGAGACCCAGTACTTC
.,TRBV5-1,TRBJ1-6,many,CASGRDTAAHSPLHF,TGCGCCAGCGGACGAGACACCGCCGCTCATTCACCCCTCCACTTT
TRBD1,TRBV5-5,TRBJ1-2,few,CASSLIAQDRGGGYTF,TGTGCCAGCAGCCTTATTGCGCAGGACAGGGGCGGCGGCTACACCTTC
.,TRBV5-1,TRBJ1-4,.,CASSLTGTNEKLFF,TGCGCCAGCAGCTTAACAGGGACTAATGAAAAACTGTTTTTT
TRBD2,TRBV20-1,TRBJ2-1,.,CSPSPGEGNEQFF,TGCAGTCCAAGTCCCGGGGAGGGGAATGAGCAGTTCTTC
.,TRBV29-1,TRBJ1-1,few,CSVAGVFYTEAFF,TGCAGCGTTGCGGGAGTTTTTTACACTGAAGCTTTCTTT